This T cell receptor beta chain was sequenced in a study of technical replicates of blood from four donors. Generated by immunoSEQ multiplex PCR, the TCRdb table keeps only in-frame clones and is missing some. This sample has more than 90,000 clones, with roughly 95% found just once. The specimen was T cells isolated from PBMCs. This clonotype was sampled from a human donor in good health.

The CDR3: CASSSPGTSGSPRGEQYF. CDR3 nucleotide sequence: TGTGCCAGTAGTTCCCCAGGGACTAGCGGGAGTCCACGGGGCGAGCAGTACTTC. The V gene is TRBV19, the J gene TRBJ2-7; TRBD2 aligns across 14 bases. The CDR3 length is 18 residues. The germline V gene encodes CDR1 LNHDA and CDR2 SQIVND (reference sequence). Losses at the gene ends were 5 bases for V and 6 bases for J; bases not matched to a gene: 15.